Presented here are 2 T cell receptor beta chains from one specimen sequenced in a study of T cell changes during pregnancy in multiple sclerosis. Sequencing was performed with immunoSEQ multiplex PCR; in TCRdb, only in-frame clones are kept and a portion is missing. The data show over 30,000 clones, around 90% seen once. The sequencing here drew on CD4+ T cells from peripheral blood mononuclear cells, taken before pregnancy. These receptors all come from a female donor with multiple sclerosis, enrolled in a pregnancy study.

The V and J genes are TRBV18 and TRBJ1-2; D may be TRBD1 (6 bases). Germline V gene sequence: CDR1 KGHSH, CDR2 LQKENI. The CDR3 is 14 residues long. V dropped 6 bases and J dropped 7 bases, with 18 bases sitting between them. DNA for the CDR3: TGTGCCAGCTCGCCGGGCGGGGGGCAGGTTGGCTACACCTTC. Its translation is CASSPGGGQVGYTF.

Written as DNA, the CDR3 is TGTGCCATCAGTGATCGGTTCGAGCAGTACTTC. This gives the protein CAISDRFEQYF. V and J are TRBV10-3 and TRBJ2-7, with no clear D. The V and J ends lost 3 bases and 6 bases respectively, with 6 bases between them. The CDR3 loop spans 11 amino acids. Germline V gene sequence: CDR1 ENHRY, CDR2 SYGVKD.